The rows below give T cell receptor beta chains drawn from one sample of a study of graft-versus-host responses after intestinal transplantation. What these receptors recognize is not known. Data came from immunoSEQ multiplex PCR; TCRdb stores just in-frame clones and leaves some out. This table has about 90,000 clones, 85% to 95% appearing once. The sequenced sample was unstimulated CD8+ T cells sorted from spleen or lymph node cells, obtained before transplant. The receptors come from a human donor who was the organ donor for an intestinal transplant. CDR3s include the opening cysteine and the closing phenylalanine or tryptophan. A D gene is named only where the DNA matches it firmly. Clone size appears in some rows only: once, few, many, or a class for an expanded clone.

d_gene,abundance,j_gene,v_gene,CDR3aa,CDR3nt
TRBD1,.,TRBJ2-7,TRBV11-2,CASSGWDREGYEQYF,TGTGCCAGCAGCGGATGGGACAGGGAGGGCTACGAGCAGTACTTC
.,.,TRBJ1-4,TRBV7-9,CASSRGGLQITEKLFF,TGTGCCAGCAGCAGAGGGGGATTGCAGATTACTGAAAAACTGTTTTTT
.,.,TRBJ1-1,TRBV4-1,CASSLWAPKITEAFF,TGCGCCAGCAGCCTCTGGGCTCCCAAGATCACTGAAGCTTTCTTT
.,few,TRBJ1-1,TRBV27,CASSRTPGTEAFF,TGTGCCAGCAGCCGTACACCGGGCACTGAAGCTTTCTTT
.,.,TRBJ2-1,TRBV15,CATGRGEYNEQFF,TGTGCCACCGGCAGGGGCGAATACAATGAGCAGTTCTTC
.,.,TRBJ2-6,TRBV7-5,CARTASCRQSRANVLTF,TGTGCCAGAACCGCCAGCTGTAGACAAAGTCGGGCCAACGTCCTGACTTTC
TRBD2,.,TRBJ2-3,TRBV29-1,CSVEWGLAGGPDTDTQYF,TGCAGCGTTGAATGGGGACTAGCGGGAGGGCCTGACACAGATACGCAGTATTTT
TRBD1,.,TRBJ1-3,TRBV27,CASSLGQGTGNTIYF,TGTGCCAGCAGTTTAGGACAGGGTACGGGAAACACCATATATTTT
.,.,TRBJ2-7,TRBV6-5,CASSYWPGLEQYF,TGTGCCAGCAGTTACTGGCCAGGGCTGGAGCAGTACTTC
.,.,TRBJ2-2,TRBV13,CASSLVAGELFF,TGTGCCAGCAGCTTAGTAGCCGGGGAGCTGTTTTTT
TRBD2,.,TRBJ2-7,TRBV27,CATGTTYEQYF,TGTGCCACCGGGACTACCTACGAGCAGTACTTC